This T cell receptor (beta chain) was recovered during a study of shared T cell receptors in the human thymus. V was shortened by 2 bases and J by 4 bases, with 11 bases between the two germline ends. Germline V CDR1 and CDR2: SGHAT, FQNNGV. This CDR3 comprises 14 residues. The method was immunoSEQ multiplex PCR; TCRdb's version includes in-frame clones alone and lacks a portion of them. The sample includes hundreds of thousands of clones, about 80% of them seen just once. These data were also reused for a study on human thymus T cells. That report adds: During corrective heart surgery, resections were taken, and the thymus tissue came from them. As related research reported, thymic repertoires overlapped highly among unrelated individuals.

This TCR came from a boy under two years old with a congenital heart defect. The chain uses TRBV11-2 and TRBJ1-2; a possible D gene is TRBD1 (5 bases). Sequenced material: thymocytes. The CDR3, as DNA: TGTGCCAGCAGCTTAAGATCCAGGGCCTATGGCTACACCTTC. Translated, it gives CASSLRSRAYGYTF.